These T cell receptor beta chains were read from a single sample in a study of beta chain features in type 1 diabetes. Data came from immunoSEQ multiplex PCR; TCRdb stores just in-frame clones and leaves some out. Of about 220,000 clones listed, approximately 10% are singletons. The material sequenced was central memory CD4+ T cells from blood. These receptors all come from a young man in good health. Each CDR3 is given with its conserved first and last residue. The order of the fields is CDR3 protein, CDR3 DNA, V gene, clone size, D gene, CDR3 length, J gene. D genes are given only for firm matches. Clone sizes are given selectively: once, few, many, or a class where the clone is expanded.

CSVERLGGYEQYF	TGCAGCGTTGAACGGCTAGGGGGCTACGAGCAGTACTTC	TRBV29-1	few	.	13	TRBJ2-7
CASSSEAGAADTQYF	TGTGCCAGCAGCTCAGAAGCGGGAGCGGCAGATACGCAGTATTTT	TRBV5-4	.	TRBD2	15	TRBJ2-3
CASKTQGLNTGELFF	TGTGCCAGTAAAACACAGGGCCTGAACACCGGGGAGCTGTTTTTT	TRBV19	few	.	15	TRBJ2-2
CASIAGSNTGELFF	TGTGCCAGCATCGCGGGGTCGAACACCGGGGAGCTGTTTTTT	TRBV6-1	.	.	14	TRBJ2-2
CAWSKQANQPQHF	TGTGCCTGGAGTAAACAGGCAAATCAGCCCCAGCATTTT	TRBV30	.	.	13	TRBJ1-5
CAWSSRMNTEAFF	TGTGCCTGGAGCTCCAGGATGAACACTGAAGCTTTCTTT	TRBV30	.	.	13	TRBJ1-1
CASSLALGGYGYTF	TGTGCCAGCAGCTTAGCGCTGGGGGGCTATGGCTACACCTTC	TRBV7-2	few	.	14	TRBJ1-2
CASSLSGREQFF	TGTGCCAGCAGCTTGTCCGGCCGTGAGCAGTTCTTC	TRBV5-4	few	.	12	TRBJ2-1
CASSARTGKEPQHF	TGTGCCAGCAGCGCAAGGACAGGGAAAGAGCCCCAGCATTTT	TRBV7-2	.	TRBD1	14	TRBJ1-5
CASTPTGVDQPQHF	TGTGCCAGCACCCCCACAGGGGTGGATCAGCCCCAGCATTTT	TRBV6-6	.	TRBD1	14	TRBJ1-5
CASSVASGGRTDTQYF	TGTGCCAGCAGCGTAGCGTCGGGGGGCCGCACAGATACGCAGTATTTT	TRBV9	.	.	16	TRBJ2-3
CASSLGTNTEAFF	TGTGCCAGCAGTTTAGGGACAAACACTGAAGCTTTCTTT	TRBV28	few	.	13	TRBJ1-1
CATSTMVSGSGEQYF	TGTGCCACCAGCACCATGGTCTCAGGGTCGGGCGAGCAGTACTTC	TRBV15	few	.	15	TRBJ2-7